Included here is one T cell receptor beta chain sequence, with context. Its antigen is not known. This sample was included in a study of graft-versus-host responses after intestinal transplantation. Across the study: Every transplant recipient was induced with anti-thymocyte globulin, then maintained on tacrolimus and steroids for about three years.

The CDR3 totals 14 residues. Germline assignment: CDR1 SGDLS and CDR2 YYNGEE. Trimming took off 2 bases at V and 5 bases at J, with 14 bases between the two ends. Data came from immunoSEQ multiplex PCR; TCRdb stores just in-frame clones and leaves some out. The sample shows around 90,000 clones, roughly 93% of them seen only once. Study observations and caveats: GvH clonotypes were identified within recipient marrow, with a subset emerging first in ileum or blood. Maximum circulating GvH clone levels tracked with early post-transplant HvG decreases.

The sample consisted of unstimulated CD8+ T cells sorted from spleen or lymph node cells, taken before intestinal transplant. The TCR originated in a human donor who received an intestinal transplant. The V gene is TRBV9, the J gene TRBJ2-7; D is uncertain. The CDR3 spells CASSVTANDDEQYF. CDR3 DNA sequence: TGTGCCAGCAGCGTTACAGCCAACGATGACGAGCAGTACTTC.